This T cell receptor (beta chain) stems from a study of shared clonotypes between healthy human individuals. TCRdb keeps only in-frame clones here, not all; method: immunoSEQ multiplex PCR. The table shows about 1.5 million clones, with 95% to 99% occurring only once. Sequences were obtained from naive CD4+ T cells sorted from blood. Subset specified: CD45RA+ positively selected. The sequence was obtained from a man younger than 45 in good health.

In DNA, the CDR3 is TGCGCCAGCAGCCTTAAGACCCGGGGAGGTGAGCAGTTCTTC. It translates to CASSLKTRGGEQFF. The V gene is TRBV4-3, the J gene TRBJ2-1; perhaps TRBD2 as D (6 bases). Germline CDR1 and CDR2: LGHNA and YSLEER. V lost 4 bases to trimming and J lost 9 bases, with 16 bases between them. This CDR3 contains 14 residues.